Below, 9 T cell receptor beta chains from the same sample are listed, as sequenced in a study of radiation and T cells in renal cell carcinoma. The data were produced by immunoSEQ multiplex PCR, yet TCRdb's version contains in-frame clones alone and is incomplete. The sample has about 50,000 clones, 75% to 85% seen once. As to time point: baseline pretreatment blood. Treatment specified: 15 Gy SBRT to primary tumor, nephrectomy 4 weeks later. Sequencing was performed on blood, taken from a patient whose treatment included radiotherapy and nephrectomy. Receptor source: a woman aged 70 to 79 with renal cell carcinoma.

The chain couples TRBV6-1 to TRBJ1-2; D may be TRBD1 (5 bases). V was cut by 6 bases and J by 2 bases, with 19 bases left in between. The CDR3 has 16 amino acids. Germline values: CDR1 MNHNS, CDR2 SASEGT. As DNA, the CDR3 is TGTGCCAGCAGAGAAATAGTGCAGGGAGGGAACTATGGCTACACCTTC. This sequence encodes CASREIVQGGNYGYTF.

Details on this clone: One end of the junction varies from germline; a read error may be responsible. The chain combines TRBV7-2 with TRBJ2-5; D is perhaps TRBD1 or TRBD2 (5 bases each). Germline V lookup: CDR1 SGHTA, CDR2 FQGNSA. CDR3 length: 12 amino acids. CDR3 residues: CASRPTVGTANF. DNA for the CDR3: TGTGCCAGCAGGCCTACCGTCGGGACGGCCAACTTC. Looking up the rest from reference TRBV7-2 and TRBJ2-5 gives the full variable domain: GAGVSQSPSNKVTEKGKDVELRCDPISGHTALYWYRQSLGQGLEFLIYFQGNSAPDKSGLPSDRFSAERTGGSVSTLTIQRTQQEDSAVYLCASRPTVGTANFGPGTRLLVL.

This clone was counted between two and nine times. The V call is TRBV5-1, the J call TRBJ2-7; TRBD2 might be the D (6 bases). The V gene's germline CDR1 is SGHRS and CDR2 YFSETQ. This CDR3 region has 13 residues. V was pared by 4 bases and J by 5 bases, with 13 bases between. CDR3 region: CASSTGGANEQYF. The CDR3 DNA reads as TGCGCCAGCAGCACGGGCGGGGCCAACGAGCAGTACTTC.

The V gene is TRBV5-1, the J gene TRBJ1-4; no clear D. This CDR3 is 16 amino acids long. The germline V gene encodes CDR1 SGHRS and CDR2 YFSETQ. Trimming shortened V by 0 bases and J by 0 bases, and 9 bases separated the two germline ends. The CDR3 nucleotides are TGCGCCAGCAGCTTGGGCAGGTCGGCAACTAATGAAAAACTGTTTTTT. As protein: CASSLGRSATNEKLFF.

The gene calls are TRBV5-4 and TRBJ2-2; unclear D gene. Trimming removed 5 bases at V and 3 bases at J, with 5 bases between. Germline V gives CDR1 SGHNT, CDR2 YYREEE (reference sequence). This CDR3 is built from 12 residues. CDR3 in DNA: TGTGCCAGCAGAGAGGACACCGGGGAGCTGTTTTTT. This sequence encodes CASREDTGELFF.

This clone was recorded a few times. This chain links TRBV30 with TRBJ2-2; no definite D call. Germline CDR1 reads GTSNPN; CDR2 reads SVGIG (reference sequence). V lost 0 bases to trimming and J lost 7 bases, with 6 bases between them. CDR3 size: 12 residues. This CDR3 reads CAWSVRLGELFF. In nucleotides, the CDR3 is TGTGCCTGGAGTGTACGTCTCGGGGAGCTGTTTTTT.

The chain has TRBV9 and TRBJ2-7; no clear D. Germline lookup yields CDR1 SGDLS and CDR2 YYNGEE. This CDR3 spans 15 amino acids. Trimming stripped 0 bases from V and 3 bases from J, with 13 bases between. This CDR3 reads CASSVGQSFDYEQYF. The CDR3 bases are TGTGCCAGCAGCGTAGGTCAGTCCTTCGACTACGAGCAGTACTTC.

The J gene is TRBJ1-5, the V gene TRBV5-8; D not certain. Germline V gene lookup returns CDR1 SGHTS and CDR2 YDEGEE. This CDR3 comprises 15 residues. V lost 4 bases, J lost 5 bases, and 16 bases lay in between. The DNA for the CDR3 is TGTGCCAGCAGCCCAGGAGCCTCCGAAGATCAGCCCCAGCATTTT. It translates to CASSPGASEDQPQHF.

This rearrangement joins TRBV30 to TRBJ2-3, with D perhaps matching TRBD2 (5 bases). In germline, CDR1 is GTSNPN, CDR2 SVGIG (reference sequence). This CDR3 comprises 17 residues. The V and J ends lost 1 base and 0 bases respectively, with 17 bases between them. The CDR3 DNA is TGTGCCTGGAGTGACGCCGAGCAACTAGTTAGCACAGATACGCAGTATTTT. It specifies CAWSDAEQLVSTDTQYF.